The sequence of this TCR beta chain was determined in a study of blood T cell repertoires in COVID-19. Sequencing used immunoSEQ multiplex PCR; TCRdb keeps in-frame clones, though not all of them. The profile shows over 200,000 clones, nearly 90% of them singletons. Germline V lookup: CDR1 SGHRS, CDR2 YFSETQ. There are 16 residues in the CDR3. J gave up 1 base and V 4 bases, and 11 bases lay outside the gene matches. The TCR comes from a man between 25 and 39 years old who had recovered from COVID-19. What was sequenced was PBMCs or T cells enriched from blood (not recorded which). This sequence joins TRBV5-1 and TRBJ2-7; TRBD1 matches 7 bases. Written as DNA, the CDR3 is TGCGCCAGCAGCCCCTCGACAGGGAGAAGTTCCTACGAGCAGTACTTC. Protein product: CASSPSTGRSSYEQYF. The variable domain in full, completed from reference TRBV5-1 and TRBJ2-7, reads KAGVTQTPRYLIKTRGQQVTLSCSPISGHRSVSWYQQTPGQGLQFLFEYFSETQRNKGNFPGRFSGRQFSNSRSEMNVSTLELGDSALYLCASSPSTGRSSYEQYFGPGTRLTVT.